This passage covers 30 T cell receptor beta chains from one sample sequenced in a study of OX40 agonist ivuxolimab in advanced cancers. Profiling relied on immunoSEQ multiplex PCR, and the TCRdb table lists in-frame clones only, not all of them. Of around 34,000 clones listed, roughly four fifths were seen once; the top ten hold 23%. The sequencing used CD4+ or CD8+ T cells sorted from blood, collected in a trial of the OX40 agonist ivuxolimab. All receptors derive from an adult with an advanced solid tumor such as melanoma, head and neck, liver or kidney cancer.

The chain is built from TRBV27 and TRBJ1-2, with D hard to call. From germline, CDR1 is MNHEY and CDR2 SMNVEV (reference sequence). Trimming pared 5 bases from V and 2 bases from J, leaving 12 bases between. This CDR3 comprises 14 residues. In DNA, the CDR3 is TGTGCCAGCAGTAATTTTCACACCAACTATGGCTACACCTTC. Protein sequence: CASSNFHTNYGYTF.

The chain links TRBV27 to TRBJ1-1; 8 nucleotides align to TRBD1. Germline V lookup: CDR1 MNHEY, CDR2 SMNVEV (reference sequence). This CDR3 region has 14 residues. Germline trimming cut 6 bases from V and 1 base from J; bases unmatched to any gene: 4. CDR3 sequence (DNA): TGTGCCAGCAGATTCGGGACAGGGAACACTGAAGCTTTCTTT. Its translation is CASRFGTGNTEAFF.

The J gene is TRBJ2-7, the V gene TRBV7-9; TRBD1 might be the D (6 bases). Germline V gene data show CDR1 as SEHNR and CDR2 as FQNEAQ (reference sequence). The V end was cut by 2 bases, the J end by 1 base, with 15 bases between. CDR3 length: 16 residues. In nucleotides, the CDR3 is TGTGCCAGCAGCTTACCACCGGGACAAAAATCCTACGAGCAGTACTTC. Residues: CASSLPPGQKSYEQYF. Looking up the rest from reference TRBV7-9 and TRBJ2-7 gives the full variable domain: DTGVSQNPRHKITKRGQNVTFRCDPISEHNRLYWYRQTLGQGPEFLTYFQNEAQLEKSRLLSDRFSAERPKGSFSTLEIQRTEQGDSAMYLCASSLPPGQKSYEQYFGPGTRLTVT.

The chain joins TRBV7-9 to TRBJ2-5; 7 bases map to TRBD1. Germline V lookup: CDR1 SEHNR, CDR2 FQNEAQ (reference sequence). With 5 bases clipped from V and 0 bases from J, the junction kept 9 bases outside the gene matches. This CDR3 region has 16 residues. This chain's CDR3 is CASSNRDSRYQETQYF. DNA for the CDR3: TGTGCCAGCAGCAACCGGGACAGCCGGTACCAAGAGACCCAGTACTTC.

V usage is TRBV18 and J usage is TRBJ2-1; 13 bases match TRBD2. The CDR3 spans 19 residues. The V gene end was trimmed by 3 bases and the J gene end by 0 bases; junction bases not matched to a gene: 8. In germline, CDR1 is KGHSH, CDR2 LQKENI. In DNA form, the CDR3 reads TGTGCCAGCTCACCGGGACTAGCGGGATCTACCAGCTCCTACAATGAGCAGTTCTTC. Translated, it gives CASSPGLAGSTSSYNEQFF.

V usage is TRBV19 and J usage is TRBJ1-5; D gene uncertain. Trimming shortened V by 4 bases and J by 6 bases, and 31 bases separated the two germline ends. The CDR3 length is 20 residues. Germline V gives CDR1 LNHDA, CDR2 SQIVND (reference sequence). The CDR3 bases are TGTGCCAGTAGTAACCTCCTCAGTACATCCGGGCCACTAGCGTCTCAGCCCCAGCATTTT. Translating it yields CASSNLLSTSGPLASQPQHF. The full variable domain, rest sourced from reference TRBV19 and TRBJ1-5, is DGGITQSPKYLFRKEGQNVTLSCEQNLNHDAMYWYRQDPGQGLRLIYYSQIVNDFQKGDIAEGYSVSREKKESFPLTVTSAQKNPTAFYLCASSNLLSTSGPLASQPQHFGDGTRLSIL.

The rearrangement joins TRBV5-1 to TRBJ1-2; D call uncertain. V lost 7 bases and J 3 bases, leaving 10 bases between the germline ends. Germline V gives CDR1 SGHRS, CDR2 YFSETQ. CDR3 size: 12 residues. CDR3 sequence reads: CASRGLDYGYTF. The CDR3 DNA follows: TGCGCCAGCCGTGGGCTGGACTATGGCTACACCTTC.

This clone was seen a few times. This sequence joins TRBV7-2 and TRBJ2-5, with 9 bases lining up with TRBD1. This CDR3 is built from 16 residues. Germline V gene lookup returns CDR1 SGHTA and CDR2 FQGNSA. V lost 4 bases to trimming and J lost 5 bases; unmatched junction nucleotides: 11. For the CDR3, the DNA is TGTGCCAGCAGCTCCTACTCCTGGACAGGGGACGAGACCCAGTACTTC. Protein product: CASSSYSWTGDETQYF. The variable domain in full, with the rest retrieved from reference TRBV7-2 and TRBJ2-5, is GAGVSQSPSNKVTEKGKDVELRCDPISGHTALYWYRQSLGQGLEFLIYFQGNSAPDKSGLPSDRFSAERTGGSVSTLTIQRTQQEDSAVYLCASSSYSWTGDETQYFGPGTRLLVL.

The chain joins TRBV5-4 to TRBJ2-7; unclear D gene. The CDR3 contains 15 residues. Trimming cost V 6 bases and J 2 bases, with 18 bases left between them. CDR1 and CDR2 from the germline V gene are SGHNT and YYREEE (reference sequence). The CDR3 sequence is CASTPSPSPTYEQYF. The CDR3 coding sequence is TGTGCCAGCACCCCGTCCCCATCGCCGACCTACGAGCAGTACTTC.

V is TRBV30 and J is TRBJ1-5, with D tentatively TRBD1 (5 bases). Trimming cost V 2 bases and J 9 bases, with 14 bases left between them. CDR1 and CDR2 (germline): GTSNPN, SVGIG (reference sequence). This CDR3 is 13 amino acids long. Here the CDR3 DNA reads TGTGCCTGGAGTTTGGGGGAGAGTCCGCCCCAGCATTTT. Amino acid sequence: CAWSLGESPPQHF.

CDR3 nucleotides: TGCGCCAGCAGCGAGTCCGTCGGACAGTATAATTCACCCCTCCACTTT. It translates to CASSESVGQYNSPLHF. This sequence joins TRBV4-3 and TRBJ1-6; tentative D call: TRBD1 (6 bases). V lost 5 bases and J 4 bases, leaving 15 bases between the germline ends. The CDR3 is 16 amino acids. Germline V gives CDR1 LGHNA, CDR2 YSLEER.

This sequence joins TRBV30 and TRBJ1-1; D is unclear. The CDR3 runs to 12 residues. V lost 2 bases to trimming and J lost 1 base, with 5 bases between them. CDR1 is GTSNPN, CDR2 SVGIG, per germline (reference sequence). The CDR3 region has the DNA TGTGCCTGGAGTTGGGGGAACACTGAAGCTTTCTTT. Residues: CAWSWGNTEAFF. The whole variable domain, filled in from reference TRBV30 and TRBJ1-1, reads SQTIHQWPATLVQPVGSPLSLECTVEGTSNPNLYWYRQAAGRGLQLLFYSVGIGQISSEVPQNLSASRPQDRQFILSSKKLLLSDSGFYLCAWSWGNTEAFFGQGTRLTVV.

This chain uses TRBV5-5 with TRBJ1-5; D possibly corresponds to TRBD1 (5 bases). The CDR3 contains 15 residues. Trimming shortened V by 4 bases and J by 2 bases, and 13 bases separated the two germline ends. Germline CDR1 SGHKS, CDR2 YYEKEE (reference sequence). The CDR3 DNA follows: TGTGCCAGCAGCCTAGTGGGGGAGGGCAATCAGCCCCAGCATTTT. This gives the protein CASSLVGEGNQPQHF.

This rearrangement joins TRBV7-3 to TRBJ2-2; 13 bases align to TRBD2. Germline V gives CDR1 SGHTA, CDR2 FQGTGA. Trimming removed 5 bases from V and 0 bases from J; junction bases left unmatched: 9. The CDR3 totals 19 residues. The CDR3 nucleotides read TGTGCCAGCAGCCCACTAGCGGGAGGGGGCTTAACGAACACCGGGGAGCTGTTTTTT. It codes for CASSPLAGGGLTNTGELFF.

The chain joins TRBV4-2 to TRBJ2-7; TRBD1 aligns across 10 bases. CDR3 size: 15 residues. Germline V lookup: CDR1 LGHNA, CDR2 YNFKEQ. V lost 5 bases and J lost 3; bases outside the gene matches: 7. This CDR3 is CASSEGGTGVYEQYF. CDR3 nucleotides: TGTGCCAGCAGCGAAGGAGGGACAGGGGTCTACGAGCAGTACTTC.

This clone came up once. The V call is TRBV28, the J call TRBJ1-4; D possibly corresponds to TRBD1 (5 bases). The germline V and J ends were trimmed by 5 bases and 6 bases, with 16 bases remaining between them. The CDR3 loop spans 15 amino acids. Germline assignment: CDR1 MDHEN and CDR2 SYDVKM. The CDR3 here is CASSRGTAYHEKLFF. The CDR3, as DNA: TGTGCCAGCAGTCGAGGGACCGCTTACCATGAAAAACTGTTTTTT.

V usage is TRBV10-3 and J usage is TRBJ2-7; 8 positions agree with TRBD2. Germline V lookup: CDR1 ENHRY, CDR2 SYGVKD. With V trimmed by 9 bases and J by 4 bases, 14 bases remained unmatched. CDR3 length: 15 amino acids. Written as DNA, the CDR3 is TGTGCCATAGGGGGATCGGCGGGAGGTTCTTACGAGCAGTACTTC. Encoded protein: CAIGGSAGGSYEQYF.

CDR3 nucleotides: TGCGCCAGCAGCCCCGGGACAGGGGGCAACGAGCAGTACTTC. It encodes CASSPGTGGNEQYF. This chain joins TRBV5-1 and TRBJ2-7; 12 bases map to TRBD1. Germline V gene data show CDR1 as SGHRS and CDR2 as YFSETQ. The junction had 4 bases not matched to a gene; V was cut back by 4 bases and J by 5 bases. The CDR3 sequence is 14 residues long.

The J gene is TRBJ2-2, the V gene TRBV28, with D maybe TRBD2 (6 bases). V was cut by 9 bases and J by 2 bases, with 13 bases left in between. This CDR3 comprises 14 residues. CDR1 and CDR2 (germline): MDHEN, SYDVKM. The CDR3 DNA reads TGTGCCAGTTTGGGGGGTTACAACACCGGGGAGCTGTTTTTT. Residues: CASLGGYNTGELFF.

The chain combines TRBV27 with TRBJ1-2, with a possible D match to TRBD1 (5 bases). Germline V lookup: CDR1 MNHEY, CDR2 SMNVEV (reference sequence). Trimming removed 6 bases at V and 5 bases at J, with 19 bases between. The CDR3 totals 15 residues. DNA for the CDR3: TGTGCCAGCAGGCTGGGGGGAGCCAGGGCTTATGGCTACACCTTC. It is translated as CASRLGGARAYGYTF.

The V gene is TRBV5-5, the J gene TRBJ2-2, with 10 nucleotides matching TRBD1. There are 17 residues in the CDR3. Trimming at V came to 9 bases and at J to 7 bases, leaving 18 bases not matched to a gene. From germline, CDR1 is SGHKS and CDR2 YYEKEE (reference sequence). The CDR3 sequence: CATRGDRGVGQVGELFF. CDR3 sequence (DNA): TGTGCCACCAGGGGGGACAGGGGAGTAGGGCAAGTCGGGGAGCTGTTTTTT. Full variable domain (rest looked up from reference TRBV5-5 and TRBJ2-2): DAGVTQSPTHLIKTRGQQVTLRCSPISGHKSVSWYQQVLGQGPQFIFQYYEKEERGRGNFPDRFSARQFPNYSSELNVNALLLGDSALYLCATRGDRGVGQVGELFFGEGSRLTVL.

V usage is TRBV4-1 and J usage is TRBJ1-2, with unresolved D. CDR1 and CDR2 from the germline V gene are MGHRA and YSYEKL. CDR3 length equals 14 residues. V was clipped by 3 bases and J by 6 bases, with 14 bases between them. As DNA, the CDR3 is TGCGCCAGCAGCCATGGCTACGGAGCTAATGGCTACACCTTC. Translation gives CASSHGYGANGYTF.

The V and J genes are TRBV7-8 and TRBJ2-2; 7 positions agree with TRBD1. The CDR3 has 15 residues. Looked up from germline, CDR1 is SGHVS and CDR2 is FQNEAQ. V shed 1 base, J shed 6 bases, and the junction held 5 bases outside the gene matches. The CDR3, as DNA: TGTGCCAGCAGCTTAGGGGACAGACAATCCGGGGAGCTGTTTTTT. As protein: CASSLGDRQSGELFF.

This chain joins TRBV7-8 and TRBJ2-3, with TRBD2 matching over 12 bases. The length of the CDR3 is 15 residues. Germline CDR1 is SGHVS and CDR2 is FQNEAQ. Germline trimming cut 6 bases from V and 6 bases from J; bases unmatched to any gene: 7. As DNA, the CDR3 is TGTGCCAGCAGGTGGGCTAGCGGGAGGGCGGATACGCAGTATTTT. Encoded protein: CASRWASGRADTQYF.

The chain combines TRBV29-1 with TRBJ1-2, with unresolved D. V gave up 3 bases and J gave up 5 bases, with 16 bases separating them. Germline V CDR1 and CDR2: SQVTM, ANQGSEA. This CDR3 spans 14 amino acids. CDR3 coding DNA: TGCAGCGTTGACTTCGCCTCAAACGGGTATGGCTACACCTTC. It codes for CSVDFASNGYGYTF.

This clone was recorded only once. V gene TRBV7-3 combines with J gene TRBJ1-1; possibly TRBD1 for D (5 bases). The CDR3 is made up of 21 amino acids. CDR1 and CDR2 (germline): SGHTA, FQGTGA. Trimming took 1 base from V and 1 from J, leaving 28 bases between them. The CDR3 is CASSLKCKPGTNSVRNTEAFF. The CDR3 nucleotides read TGTGCCAGCAGCTTAAAATGCAAGCCAGGGACTAACTCGGTCAGGAACACTGAAGCTTTCTTT.

This clone was recorded only once. The J gene is TRBJ1-1, the V gene TRBV5-5; TRBD1 aligns across 10 bases. Germline V lookup: CDR1 SGHKS, CDR2 YYEKEE (reference sequence). This CDR3 has 15 residues. The V segment lost 3 bases and the J segment 3 bases; nucleotides outside the gene matches: 5. In nucleotides, the CDR3 is TGTGCCAGCAGCTCGTGGACAGGGGGGGACACTGAAGCTTTCTTT. It translates to CASSSWTGGDTEAFF.

The chain couples TRBV4-1 to TRBJ1-4, with 8 bases matching TRBD1. Germline V gene lookup returns CDR1 MGHRA and CDR2 YSYEKL. V was pared by 0 bases and J by 11 bases, with 8 bases of the junction left unmatched. The CDR3 sequence is 15 residues long. CDR3: CASSQEEQGGRKLFF. The CDR3 coding sequence is TGCGCCAGCAGCCAAGAAGAACAGGGGGGACGGAAACTGTTTTTT.

This clone has more than one count but fewer than ten. The genes are TRBV4-1 and TRBJ2-7; 8 positions agree with TRBD1. The CDR3 contains 15 residues. Unmatched junction bases numbered 7, after V lost 0 bases and J lost 6 bases. Germline loops: CDR1 MGHRA, CDR2 YSYEKL. The CDR3 bases are TGCGCCAGCAGCCAAGATATGGCAGGGGGCGGCGAGCAGTACTTC. Amino acid sequence: CASSQDMAGGGEQYF.

The chain has TRBV13 and TRBJ2-7; 14 bases agree with TRBD2. The CDR3 is 15 residues long. The trim removed 3 bases at V and 3 bases at J, leaving 1 base unmatched. Germline V gene data show CDR1 as PRHDT and CDR2 as FYEKMQ (reference sequence). The CDR3: CASSFGTSGSYEQYF. As DNA, the CDR3 is TGTGCCAGCAGCTTCGGGACTAGCGGGAGCTACGAGCAGTACTTC.